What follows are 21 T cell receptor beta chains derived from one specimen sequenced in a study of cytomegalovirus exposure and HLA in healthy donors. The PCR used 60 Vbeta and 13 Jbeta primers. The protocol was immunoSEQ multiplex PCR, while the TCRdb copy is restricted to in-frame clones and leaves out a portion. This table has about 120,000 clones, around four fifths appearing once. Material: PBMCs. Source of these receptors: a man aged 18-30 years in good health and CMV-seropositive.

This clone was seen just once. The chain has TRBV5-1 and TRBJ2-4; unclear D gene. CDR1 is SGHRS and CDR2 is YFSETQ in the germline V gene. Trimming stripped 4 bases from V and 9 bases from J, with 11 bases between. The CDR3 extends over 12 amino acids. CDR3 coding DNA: TGCGCCAGCAGCGGAGAGATCGGCATTCAGTACTTC. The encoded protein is CASSGEIGIQYF.

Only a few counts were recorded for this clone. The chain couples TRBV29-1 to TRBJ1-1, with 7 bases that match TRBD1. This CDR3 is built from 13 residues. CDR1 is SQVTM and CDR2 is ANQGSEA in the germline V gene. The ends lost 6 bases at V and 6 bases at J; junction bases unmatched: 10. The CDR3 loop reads CSVTGIDYAEAFF. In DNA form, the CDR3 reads TGCAGCGTGACAGGGATTGACTATGCTGAAGCTTTCTTT.

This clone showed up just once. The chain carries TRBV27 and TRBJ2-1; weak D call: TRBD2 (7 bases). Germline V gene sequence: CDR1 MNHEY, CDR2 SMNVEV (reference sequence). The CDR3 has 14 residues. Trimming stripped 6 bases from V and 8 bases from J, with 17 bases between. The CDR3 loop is CASRSGGASHEQFF. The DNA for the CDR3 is TGTGCCAGCAGGTCGGGGGGCGCGTCCCATGAGCAGTTCTTC.

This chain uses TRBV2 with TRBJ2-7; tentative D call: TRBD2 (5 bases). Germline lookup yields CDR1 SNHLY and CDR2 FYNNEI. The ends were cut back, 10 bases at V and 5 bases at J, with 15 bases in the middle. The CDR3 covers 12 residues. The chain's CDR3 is CATRASKNEQYF. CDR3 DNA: TGTGCCACCCGGGCTAGCAAAAACGAGCAGTACTTC. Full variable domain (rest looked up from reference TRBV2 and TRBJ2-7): EPEVTQTPSHQVTQMGQEVILRCVPISNHLYFYWYRQILGQKVEFLVSFYNNEISEKSEIFDDQFSVERPDGSNFTLKIRSTKLEDSAMYFCATRASKNEQYFGPGTRLTVT.

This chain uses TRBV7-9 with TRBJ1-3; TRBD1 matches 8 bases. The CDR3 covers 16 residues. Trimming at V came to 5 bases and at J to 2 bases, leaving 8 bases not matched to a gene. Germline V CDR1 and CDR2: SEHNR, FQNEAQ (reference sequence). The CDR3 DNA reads TGTGCCAGCAGCCAATCAGGGGGCTTGGCTGGAAACACCATATATTTT. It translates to CASSQSGGLAGNTIYF.

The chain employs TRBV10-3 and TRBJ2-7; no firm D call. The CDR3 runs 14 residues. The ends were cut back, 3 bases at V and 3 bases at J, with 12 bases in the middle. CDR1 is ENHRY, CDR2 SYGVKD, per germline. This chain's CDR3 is CAISEGSNHYEQYF. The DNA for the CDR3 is TGTGCCATCAGTGAAGGTAGCAATCACTACGAGCAGTACTTC.

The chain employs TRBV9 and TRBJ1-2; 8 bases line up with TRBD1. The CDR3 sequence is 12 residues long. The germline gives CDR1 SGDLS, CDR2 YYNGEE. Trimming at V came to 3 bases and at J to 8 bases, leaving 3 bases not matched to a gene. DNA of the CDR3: TGTGCCAGCAGCGGGACAGGGCCGGGCTACACCTTC. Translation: CASSGTGPGYTF.

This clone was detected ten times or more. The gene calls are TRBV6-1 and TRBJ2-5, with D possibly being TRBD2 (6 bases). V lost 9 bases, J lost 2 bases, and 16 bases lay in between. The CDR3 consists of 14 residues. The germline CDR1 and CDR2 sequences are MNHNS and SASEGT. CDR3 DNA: TGTGCCAGTACGGATAGCGGACCTCAAGAGACCCAGTACTTC. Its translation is CASTDSGPQETQYF.

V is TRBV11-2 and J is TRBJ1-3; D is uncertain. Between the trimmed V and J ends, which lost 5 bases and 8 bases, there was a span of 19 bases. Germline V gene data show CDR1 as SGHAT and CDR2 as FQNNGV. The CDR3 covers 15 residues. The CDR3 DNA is TGTGCCAGCAGCCTGAGTAACAGAGTAGGTGACACCATATATTTT. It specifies CASSLSNRVGDTIYF. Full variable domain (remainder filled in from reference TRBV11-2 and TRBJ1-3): EAGVAQSPRYKIIEKRQSVAFWCNPISGHATLYWYQQILGQGPKLLIQFQNNGVVDDSQLPKDRFSAERLKGVDSTLKIQPAKLEDSAVYLCASSLSNRVGDTIYFGEGSWLTVV.

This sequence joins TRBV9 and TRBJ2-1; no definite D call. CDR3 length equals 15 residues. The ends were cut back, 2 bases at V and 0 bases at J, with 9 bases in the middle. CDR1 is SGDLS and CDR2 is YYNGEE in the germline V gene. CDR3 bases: TGTGCCAGCAGCGTCTGGGCTAACTCCTACAATGAGCAGTTCTTC. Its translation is CASSVWANSYNEQFF.

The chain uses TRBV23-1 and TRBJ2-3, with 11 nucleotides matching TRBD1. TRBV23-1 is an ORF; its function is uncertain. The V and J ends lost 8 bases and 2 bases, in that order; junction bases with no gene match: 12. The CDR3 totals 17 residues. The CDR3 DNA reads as TGCGCCAGCCGAACCGGCAGGGGACAGGGGGTCACAGATACGCAGTATTTT. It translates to CASRTGRGQGVTDTQYF.

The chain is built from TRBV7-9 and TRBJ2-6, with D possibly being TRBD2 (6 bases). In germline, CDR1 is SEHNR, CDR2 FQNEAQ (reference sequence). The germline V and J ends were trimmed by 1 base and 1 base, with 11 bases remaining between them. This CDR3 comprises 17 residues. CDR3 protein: CASSLGSGGSGANVLTF. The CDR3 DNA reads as TGTGCCAGCAGCTTAGGGTCCGGGGGATCTGGGGCCAACGTCCTGACTTTC.

The CDR3 protein is CASSFNDRDTGYTF. CDR3 DNA: TGTGCCAGCAGTTTCAACGACAGGGACACGGGCTACACCTTC. The V gene is TRBV6-5, the J gene TRBJ1-2; 7 positions match TRBD1. In germline, CDR1 is MNHEY, CDR2 SVGAGI. The CDR3 is 14 residues long. The J segment lost 8 bases and the V segment lost 4 bases, leaving 10 bases of the junction unmatched.

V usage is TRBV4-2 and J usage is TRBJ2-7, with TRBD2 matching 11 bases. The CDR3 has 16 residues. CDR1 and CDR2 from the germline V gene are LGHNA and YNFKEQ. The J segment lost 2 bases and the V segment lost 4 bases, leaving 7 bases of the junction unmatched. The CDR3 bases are TGTGCCAGCAGCCGCTCCGGGACTAGCGGAACCTACGAGCAGTACTTC. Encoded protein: CASSRSGTSGTYEQYF.

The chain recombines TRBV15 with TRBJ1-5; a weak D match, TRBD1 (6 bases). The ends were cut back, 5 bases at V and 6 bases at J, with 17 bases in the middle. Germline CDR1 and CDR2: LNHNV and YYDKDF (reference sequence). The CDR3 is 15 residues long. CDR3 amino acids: CATSPGGPGTQPQHF. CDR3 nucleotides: TGTGCCACCAGCCCCGGGGGGCCTGGGACTCAGCCCCAGCATTTT.

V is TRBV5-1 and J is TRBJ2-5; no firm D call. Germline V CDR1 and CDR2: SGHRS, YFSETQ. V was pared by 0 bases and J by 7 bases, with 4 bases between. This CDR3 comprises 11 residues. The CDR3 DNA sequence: TGCGCCAGCAGCTTGGGCGGGACCCAGTACTTC. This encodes CASSLGGTQYF.

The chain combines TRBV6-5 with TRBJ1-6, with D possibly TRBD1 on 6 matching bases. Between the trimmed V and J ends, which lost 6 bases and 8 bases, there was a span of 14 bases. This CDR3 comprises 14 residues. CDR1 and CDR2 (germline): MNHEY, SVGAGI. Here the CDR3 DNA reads TGTGCCAGCAGGGAACAGGGTGGGGATTCACCCCTCCACTTT. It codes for CASREQGGDSPLHF.

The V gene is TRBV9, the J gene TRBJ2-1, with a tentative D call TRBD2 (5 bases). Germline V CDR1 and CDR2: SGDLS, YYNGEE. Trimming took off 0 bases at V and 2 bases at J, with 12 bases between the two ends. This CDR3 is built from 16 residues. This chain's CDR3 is CASSVVGGRTYNEQFF. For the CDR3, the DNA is TGTGCCAGCAGCGTAGTGGGCGGGCGTACCTACAATGAGCAGTTCTTC.

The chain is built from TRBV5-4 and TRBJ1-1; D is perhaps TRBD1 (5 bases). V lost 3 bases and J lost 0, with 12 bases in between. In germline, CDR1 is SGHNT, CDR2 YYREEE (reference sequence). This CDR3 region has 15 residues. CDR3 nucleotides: TGTGCCAGCAGCTCGGACGTGGGGCTGAACACTGAAGCTTTCTTT. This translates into CASSSDVGLNTEAFF.

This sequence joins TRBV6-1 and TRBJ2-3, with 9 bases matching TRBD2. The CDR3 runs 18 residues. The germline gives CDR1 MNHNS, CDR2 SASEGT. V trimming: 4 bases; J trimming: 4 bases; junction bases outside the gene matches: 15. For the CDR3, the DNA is TGTGCCAGCAGTGCGTTCGTGGGCCCAGCGGGGGGATCAGATACGCAGTATTTT. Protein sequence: CASSAFVGPAGGSDTQYF.

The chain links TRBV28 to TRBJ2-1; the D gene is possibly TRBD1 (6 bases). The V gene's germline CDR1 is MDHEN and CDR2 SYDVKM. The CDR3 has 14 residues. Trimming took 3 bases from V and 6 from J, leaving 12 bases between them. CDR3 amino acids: CASSLWVGGNEQFF. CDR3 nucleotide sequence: TGTGCCAGCAGTTTGTGGGTAGGGGGCAATGAGCAGTTCTTC.